This TCR beta chain originates from a study of blood T cell repertoires in COVID-19. Looking at the study overall: T cells, B-cell-depleted T cells, or PBMCs provided the cDNA or gDNA that served as material.

A Seattle source enrolled patients during active infection and followed them longitudinally. As processed by the authors: By means of reference gene primer amplification, nucleated cell counts were estimated. TCRdb keeps only in-frame clones here, not all; method: immunoSEQ multiplex PCR. Clone size and the V and J calls come from that table; the DNA yielded D and trimming. This table holds about 220,000 clones, approximately 85% found once. Trimming took 4 bases from V and 13 from J, leaving 16 bases between them. Germline CDR1 MDHEN, CDR2 SYDVKM. This CDR3 has 12 amino acids. The TCR originated in a woman aged 70-85 years with COVID-19, enrolled during active disease. Material for sequencing was peripheral blood. The chain employs TRBV28 and TRBJ1-2; D is unclear. The CDR3 region is CASSSKAWRCTF. The CDR3 DNA follows: TGTGCCAGCAGTTCGAAAGCCTGGCGGTGCACCTTC.